This T cell receptor (beta chain) was obtained from a study of tumor-infiltrating lymphocytes in primary liver carcinoma. Background on the study: There were tumors of stage T1-T3 N0M0, each 4.2 to 10 cm across. The number of productive TCRbeta reads per sample ranged from roughly 3.5 to 7.13 million and was similar across tissue types. Whole-study findings and limits: Researchers found tumor-adjacent and tumor-blood pairs overlapped less than tumor region pairs.

Unsorted bulk tissue (roughly 19-31 mg) underwent RNA and DNA co-extraction. Every patient in the cohort had a primary liver carcinoma. That carcinoma was treated by surgical resection. For this clonotype: Antigen unknown.

TCR beta cDNA came from about 0.45 ug total RNA, primed with a constant-region primer. ARM-PCR was slightly modified, and three nested multiplex PCR rounds with it gave rise to the TCR beta libraries. TRBV1-TRBV30 forward primers paired with a C-beta reverse primer drove the first two PCR rounds, about 10 cycles each. From the multiplex PCR reads, TCRdb called clonotypes with MiXCR, one entry per CDR3 protein. The repertoire consists of about 35,000 distinct CDR3 sequences, with 70% to 85% occurring once and the leading ten covering 15% to 20%. Germline CDR1 MNHNY, CDR2 SVGAGI (reference sequence). The CDR3 is 17 residues long. Trimming pared 6 bases from V and 19 bases from J, leaving 34 bases between.

Input material: liver tumor tissue from sampling region 4. The subset is: tumor region T4, right-lateral pole. The TCR originated in a man aged 35 to 55 with primary liver carcinoma and hepatitis B virus infection. The chain combines TRBV6-6 with TRBJ1-6, with a tentative D call TRBD1 (6 bases). CDR3: CASRTGTSARGNSPLHF. CDR3 DNA sequence: TGTGCCAGCAGGACCGGGACAAGCGCCCGGGGAAATTCACCCTTACACTTT.